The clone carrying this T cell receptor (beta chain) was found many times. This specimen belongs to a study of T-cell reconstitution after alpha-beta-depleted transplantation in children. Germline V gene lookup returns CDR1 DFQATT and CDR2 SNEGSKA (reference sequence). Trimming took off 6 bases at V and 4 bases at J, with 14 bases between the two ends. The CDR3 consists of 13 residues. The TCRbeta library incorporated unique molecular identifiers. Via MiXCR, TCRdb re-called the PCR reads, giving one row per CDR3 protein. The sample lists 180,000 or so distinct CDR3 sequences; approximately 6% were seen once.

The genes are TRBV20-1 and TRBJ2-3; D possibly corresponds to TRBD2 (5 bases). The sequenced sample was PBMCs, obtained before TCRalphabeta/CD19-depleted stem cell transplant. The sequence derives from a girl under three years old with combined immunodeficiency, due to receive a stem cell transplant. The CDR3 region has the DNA TGCAGTGCCCGAGGGTTCGGCCCAGATACGCAGTATTTT. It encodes CSARGFGPDTQYF.